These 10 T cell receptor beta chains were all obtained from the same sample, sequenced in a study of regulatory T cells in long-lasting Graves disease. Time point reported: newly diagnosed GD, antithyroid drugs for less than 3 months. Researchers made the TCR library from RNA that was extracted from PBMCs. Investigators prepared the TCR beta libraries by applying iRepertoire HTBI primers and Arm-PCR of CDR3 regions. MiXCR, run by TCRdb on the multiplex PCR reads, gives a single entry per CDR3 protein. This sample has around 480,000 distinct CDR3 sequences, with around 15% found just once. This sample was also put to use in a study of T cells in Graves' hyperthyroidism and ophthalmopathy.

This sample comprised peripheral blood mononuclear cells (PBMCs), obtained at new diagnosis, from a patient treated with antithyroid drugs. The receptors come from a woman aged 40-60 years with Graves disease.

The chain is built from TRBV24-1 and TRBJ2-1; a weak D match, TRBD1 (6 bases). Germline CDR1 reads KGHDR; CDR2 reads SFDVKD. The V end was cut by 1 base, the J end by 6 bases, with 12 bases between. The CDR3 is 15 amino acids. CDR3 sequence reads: CATSDFYTGRNEQFF. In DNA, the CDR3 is TGTGCCACCAGTGATTTTTATACAGGGCGCAATGAGCAGTTCTTC.

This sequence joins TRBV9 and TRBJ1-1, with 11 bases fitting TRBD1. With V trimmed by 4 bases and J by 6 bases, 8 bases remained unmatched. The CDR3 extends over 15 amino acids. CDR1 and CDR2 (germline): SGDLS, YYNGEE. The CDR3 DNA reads TGTGCCAGCAGCCCCAGGGGGACAGGGGGTTCTGAAGCTTTCTTT. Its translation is CASSPRGTGGSEAFF.

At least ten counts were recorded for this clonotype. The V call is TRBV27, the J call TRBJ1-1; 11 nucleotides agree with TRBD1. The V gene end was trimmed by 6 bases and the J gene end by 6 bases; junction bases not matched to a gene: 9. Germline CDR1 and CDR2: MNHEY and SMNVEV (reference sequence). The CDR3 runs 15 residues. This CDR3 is CASSPGTGGLAEAFF. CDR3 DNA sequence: TGTGCCAGCAGCCCCGGGACAGGGGGGTTGGCTGAAGCTTTCTTT.

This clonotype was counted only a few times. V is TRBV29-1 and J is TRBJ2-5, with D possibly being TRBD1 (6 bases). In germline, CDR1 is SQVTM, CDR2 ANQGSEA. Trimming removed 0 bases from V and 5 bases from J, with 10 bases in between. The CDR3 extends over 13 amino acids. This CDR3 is CSVEDRGRETQYF. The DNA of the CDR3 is TGCAGCGTTGAAGACAGGGGACGCGAGACCCAGTACTTC.

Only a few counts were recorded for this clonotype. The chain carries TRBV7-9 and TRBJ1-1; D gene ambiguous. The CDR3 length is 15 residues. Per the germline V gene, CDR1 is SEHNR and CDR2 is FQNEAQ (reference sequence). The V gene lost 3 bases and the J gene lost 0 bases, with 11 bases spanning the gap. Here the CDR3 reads CASSLGGVLNTEAFF. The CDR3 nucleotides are TGTGCCAGCAGCTTGGGTGGTGTATTGAACACTGAAGCTTTCTTT.

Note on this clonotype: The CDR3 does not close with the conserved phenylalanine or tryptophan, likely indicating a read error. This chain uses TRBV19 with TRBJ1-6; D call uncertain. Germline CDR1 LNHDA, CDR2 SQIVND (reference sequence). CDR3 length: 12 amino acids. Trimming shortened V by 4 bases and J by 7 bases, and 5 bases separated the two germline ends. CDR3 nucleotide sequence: TGTGCCAGTAGTACGTGGAATTCACCCCTCCACTCT. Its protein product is CASSTWNSPLHS.

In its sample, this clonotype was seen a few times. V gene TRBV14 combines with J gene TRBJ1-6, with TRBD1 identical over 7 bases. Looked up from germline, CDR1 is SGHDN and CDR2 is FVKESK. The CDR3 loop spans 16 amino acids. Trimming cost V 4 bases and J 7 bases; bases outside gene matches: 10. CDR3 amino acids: CASSPQRGQKNSPLHF. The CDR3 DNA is TGTGCCAGCAGCCCTCAGAGGGGACAGAAAAATTCACCCCTCCACTTT.

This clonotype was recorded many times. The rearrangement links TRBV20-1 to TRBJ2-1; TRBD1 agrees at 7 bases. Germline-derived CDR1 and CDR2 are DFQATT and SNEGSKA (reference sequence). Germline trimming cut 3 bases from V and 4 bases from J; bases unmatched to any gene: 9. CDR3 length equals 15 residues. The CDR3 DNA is TGCAGTGCTAGTTCCGGGACAGCGTCATACAATGAGCAGTTCTTC. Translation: CSASSGTASYNEQFF.

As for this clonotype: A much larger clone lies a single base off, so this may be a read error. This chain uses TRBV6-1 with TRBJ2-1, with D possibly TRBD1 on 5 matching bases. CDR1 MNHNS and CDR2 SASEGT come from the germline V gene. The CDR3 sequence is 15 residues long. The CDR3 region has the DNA TGTGCCAGCACTGGGGCTGGGCTTATCTACAATGAGCAGTCCTTC. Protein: CASTGAGLIYNEQSF.

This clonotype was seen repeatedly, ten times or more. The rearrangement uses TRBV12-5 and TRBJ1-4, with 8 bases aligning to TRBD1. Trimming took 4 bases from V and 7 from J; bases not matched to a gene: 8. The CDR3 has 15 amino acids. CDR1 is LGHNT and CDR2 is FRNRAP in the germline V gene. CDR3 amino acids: CASGSWTGLPEKLFF. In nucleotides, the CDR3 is TGTGCTAGTGGTTCTTGGACAGGGTTACCTGAAAAACTGTTTTTT.